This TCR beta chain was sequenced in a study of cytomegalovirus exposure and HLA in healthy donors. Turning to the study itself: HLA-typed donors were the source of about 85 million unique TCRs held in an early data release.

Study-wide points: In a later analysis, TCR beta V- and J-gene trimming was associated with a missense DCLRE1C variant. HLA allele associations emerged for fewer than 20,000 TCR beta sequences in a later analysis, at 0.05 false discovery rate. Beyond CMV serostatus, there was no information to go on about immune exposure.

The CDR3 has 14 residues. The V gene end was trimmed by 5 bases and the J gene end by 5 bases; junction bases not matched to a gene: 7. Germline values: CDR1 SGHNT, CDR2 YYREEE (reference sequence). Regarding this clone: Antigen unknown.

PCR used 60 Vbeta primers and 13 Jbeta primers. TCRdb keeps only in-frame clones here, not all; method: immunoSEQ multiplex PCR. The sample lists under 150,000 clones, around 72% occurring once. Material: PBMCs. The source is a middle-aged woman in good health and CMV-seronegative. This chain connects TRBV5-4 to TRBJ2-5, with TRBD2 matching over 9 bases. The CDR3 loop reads CASSQRGTSETQYF. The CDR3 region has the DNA TGTGCCAGCAGTCAGCGCGGGACTAGCGAGACCCAGTACTTC.